Below, one T cell receptor beta chain is given with its context. This clone was counted between two and nine times. Its antigen is unknown. No much larger clone is present one base from it, and per-base qualities are unavailable. The data were obtained in a study of blood T cell repertoires in COVID-19 (dated by TCRdb to 2018 to 2020). Regarding the research as a whole: Samples covering the acute and convalescent phases of COVID-19 were provided by collaborators in the United States, Italy and Spain. The material from the prospective study consisted of cDNA or gDNA derived from T cells, B-cell-depleted T cells, or PBMCs. Subjects who had been exposed to COVID-19, were actively infected with it, or had recovered from it provided the deeply sampled blood TCRbeta repertoires that made up the dataset. The repertoires were released in a freely available public database intended as a resource for research on the immune response to SARS-CoV-2. The samples were drawn from the first 160 participants of the ongoing ImmuneRACE study and from more than 1,000 subjects provided by 6 global collaborators. Nearly every sample came with metadata listing a de-identified subject ID, COVID-19 status, age in years and sex. HLA class I and class II types, where available, came from metadata supplied by the sample provider rather than from assay-based typing. Points the paper makes about the study in general: The quantity of clinical and demographic metadata differed by source and by participant and was supplied without curation.

TCRbeta CDR3 regions were amplified from genomic DNA using the immunoSEQ Assay, a bias-controlled multiplex PCR. Regarding the original processing steps: The number of nucleated cells in each sample was estimated by amplification of reference gene primers within the assay. To quantify the absolute abundance of each unique TCRbeta CDR3 rearrangement, sequence reads were collapsed and filtered. Productive Simpson clonality was computed per sample as the square root of Simpson's diversity index over productive rearrangements. TCRdb mirrors the immuneACCESS table, restricted to in-frame sequences. Some clones are absent from its copies; in checked studies, under half trace to an unresolved V gene, and the reason for the others is unknown. D and trimming come from the DNA, and the V and J calls and clone size come from that table. The sample includes 200,000 or so clones, with 80% to 85% observed a single time. Of the sample, 5.5% to 7.5% is held by the ten largest clones.

Inclusive of the bounding cysteine and phenylalanine, the CDR3 is 14 residues long. The entry retains the CDR3 DNA only, 42 bases that are in frame from base 1. The junction carries 14 bases between V and J, which are trimmed by 8 bases and 0 bases respectively. Based on the germline V gene (reference sequence), the CDR1 and CDR2 sequences are MNHEY and SMNVEV. The collaborating institutions used their own protocols to collect whole blood in K2EDTA tubes. Collaborator samples were shipped for TCRbeta analysis as frozen whole blood, isolated PBMCs, or DNA extracted from either sample type. The sequence joins TRBV27 to TRBJ2-7; a tentative D match to TRBD2 spans 6 bases. This TCR was recovered from a woman aged 40-49 years with acute or convalescent COVID-19. Sample: peripheral blood. DNA sequence: TGTGCCAGCCACGGAGGGCTCCGCTCCTACGAGCAGTACTTC. This encodes CASHGGLRSYEQYF.